These 18 T cell receptor beta chains were all obtained from the same sample, sequenced in a study of CD8 T cells in ankylosing spondylitis. TCRdb re-analysed the 5' RACE reads in MiXCR, keeping a single row per CDR3 protein. Here the sample spans about 360,000 distinct CDR3 sequences, over 12% being singletons. Sequenced: blood, either unsorted or a sorted T cell fraction (not recorded which). The receptors originated from a male donor with ankylosing spondylitis or in good health (not recorded which).

The V call is TRBV6-5, the J call TRBJ2-3; 7 positions agree with TRBD2. The V and J ends lost 6 bases and 9 bases, in that order; junction bases with no gene match: 6. Germline values: CDR1 MNHEY, CDR2 SVGAGI. This CDR3 region has 12 residues. The CDR3 nucleotides read TGTGCCAGCAGCTTTGCCGGGGGGACGCAGTATTTT. Translated: CASSFAGGTQYF.

DNA for the CDR3: TGTGCCAGCAGTTTAGGGGGCATGTACGAGCAGTACTTC. Protein product: CASSLGGMYEQYF. The chain links TRBV12-3 or TRBV12-4 to TRBJ2-7, with a tentative D call TRBD1 (5 bases). V lost 1 base and J 4 bases, leaving 8 bases between the germline ends. CDR3 length: 13 amino acids.

The J gene is TRBJ2-1, the V gene TRBV10-3, with 7 positions matching TRBD2. Per germline, CDR1 ENHRY and CDR2 SYGVKD. The CDR3 runs to 14 residues. V trimming: 2 bases; J trimming: 3 bases; junction bases outside the gene matches: 1. CDR3: CAISEGGSYNEQFF. The CDR3 DNA reads TGTGCCATCAGTGAGGGCGGGAGCTACAATGAGCAGTTCTTC.

The rearrangement joins TRBV20-1 to TRBJ2-7; D might be TRBD1 or TRBD2, each matching 5 bases. This CDR3 has 14 amino acids. Per germline, CDR1 DFQATT and CDR2 SNEGSKA (reference sequence). Trimming removed 5 bases at V and 1 base at J, with 15 bases between. CDR3 in DNA: TGCAGTGCTCCCATTCAGCGGACATCCTACGAGCAGTACTTC. Its protein is CSAPIQRTSYEQYF.

This clonotype was seen a handful of times. The V call is TRBV20-1, the J call TRBJ1-2, with D tentatively TRBD1 (5 bases). The CDR3 runs 12 residues. Deletions cut 3 bases from V and 5 bases from J, with 10 bases between. Germline lookup yields CDR1 DFQATT and CDR2 SNEGSKA (reference sequence). CDR3 protein: CSARGEGYGYTF. In DNA form, the CDR3 reads TGCAGTGCTAGGGGTGAGGGGTATGGCTACACCTTC.

The chain has TRBV5-1 and TRBJ1-1, with 7 bases identical to TRBD1. CDR3 length equals 14 residues. The V gene end was trimmed by 0 bases and the J gene end by 8 bases; junction bases not matched to a gene: 7. Per the germline V gene, CDR1 is SGHRS and CDR2 is YFSETQ. This CDR3 reads CASSLEGQPSEAFF. CDR3 DNA sequence: TGCGCCAGCAGCTTGGAGGGACAGCCCTCCGAAGCTTTCTTT. The full variable domain, with the rest looked up from reference TRBV5-1 and TRBJ1-1, is KAGVTQTPRYLIKTRGQQVTLSCSPISGHRSVSWYQQTPGQGLQFLFEYFSETQRNKGNFPGRFSGRQFSNSRSEMNVSTLELGDSALYLCASSLEGQPSEAFFGQGTRLTVV.

A few counts support this clonotype. The chain combines TRBV4-1 with TRBJ2-7; D gene ambiguous. The CDR3 length is 14 residues. Per the germline V gene, CDR1 is MGHRA and CDR2 is YSYEKL. Trimming removed 1 base at V and 4 bases at J, with 11 bases between. CDR3 DNA: TGCGCCAGCAGCCAAGTTTTGGATGGGTACGAGCAGTACTTC. Encoded protein: CASSQVLDGYEQYF.

There are a few counts of this clonotype. This chain joins TRBV20-1 and TRBJ2-1; TRBD2 might be the D (6 bases). Trimming took 2 bases from V and 7 from J, leaving 12 bases between them. CDR1 is DFQATT, CDR2 SNEGSKA, per germline (reference sequence). The CDR3 is 13 amino acids. CDR3 protein: CSARKAGRNEQFF. For the CDR3, the DNA is TGCAGTGCTAGAAAGGCAGGGAGGAATGAGCAGTTCTTC.

The chain employs TRBV18 and TRBJ2-7; the match to TRBD1 covers 9 bases. This CDR3 is 15 amino acids long. Trimming cost V 3 bases and J 6 bases; bases outside gene matches: 9. CDR1 and CDR2 (germline): KGHSH, LQKENI. The CDR3 nucleotides are TGTGCCAGCTCACCCTCCCGGGACAGGGAAGGCGAGCAGTACTTC. Amino acids: CASSPSRDREGEQYF.

This clonotype occurred a few times. The J gene is TRBJ2-5, the V gene TRBV4-1; D could derive from TRBD1 or TRBD2 (5 bases each). The V end was cut by 3 bases, the J end by 5 bases, with 16 bases between. Germline CDR1 is MGHRA and CDR2 is YSYEKL. The CDR3 loop spans 15 amino acids. The CDR3 nucleotides read TGCGCCAGCAGCCAGGGACCCTCACCGGGGGAGACCCAGTACTTC. Translating gives CASSQGPSPGETQYF.

This clonotype has ten or more counts. V and J are TRBV11-2 and TRBJ1-1, with TRBD1 as a possible D gene (5 bases). The CDR3 consists of 13 residues. Germline assignment: CDR1 SGHAT and CDR2 FQNNGV. V gave up 1 base and J gave up 11 bases, with 14 bases separating them. CDR3 DNA: TGTGCCAGCAGCTTAGGAGACAGAGGAGAGGCTTTCTTT. Protein sequence: CASSLGDRGEAFF.

The chain is built from TRBV10-3 and TRBJ1-1, with no clear D. Deletions cut 4 bases from V and 5 bases from J, with 17 bases between. The CDR3 extends over 15 amino acids. From germline, CDR1 is ENHRY and CDR2 SYGVKD. The CDR3 reads CAISGAEQGRTEAFF. CDR3 in DNA: TGTGCCATCAGTGGGGCGGAACAAGGGAGGACTGAAGCTTTCTTT.

The chain is built from TRBV27 and TRBJ1-1, with no clear D. In germline, CDR1 is MNHEY, CDR2 SMNVEV (reference sequence). The V end lost 3 bases, the J end lost 0 bases, and 8 bases lay between the germline ends. The CDR3 runs to 14 residues. CDR3 nucleotides: TGTGCCAGCAGTTTTAAGGACTTGAACACTGAAGCTTTCTTT. This translates into CASSFKDLNTEAFF.

This clonotype was seen repeatedly, ten times or more. This chain joins TRBV12-3 or TRBV12-4 and TRBJ1-2; D not resolved. The CDR3 spans 14 residues. V was trimmed by 1 base and J by 4 bases, leaving 10 bases between them. This CDR3 reads CASSLGIQVYGYTF. For the CDR3, the DNA is TGTGCCAGCAGTTTAGGGATCCAGGTCTATGGCTACACCTTC.

The CDR3: CASSLEVGPYEQYF. For the CDR3, the DNA is TGTGCCAGCAGCTTGGAGGTGGGGCCCTACGAGCAGTACTTC. The chain links TRBV5-5 to TRBJ2-7; D perhaps matches TRBD1 (5 bases). The V end lost 0 bases, the J end lost 2 bases, and 9 bases lay between the germline ends. Per the germline V gene, CDR1 is SGHKS and CDR2 is YYEKEE (reference sequence). The CDR3 sequence is 14 residues long. The whole variable domain, filled in from reference TRBV5-5 and TRBJ2-7, reads DAGVTQSPTHLIKTRGQQVTLRCSPISGHKSVSWYQQVLGQGPQFIFQYYEKEERGRGNFPDRFSARQFPNYSSELNVNALLLGDSALYLCASSLEVGPYEQYFGPGTRLTVT.

In this sample, this clonotype turned up many times. The V call is TRBV29-1, the J call TRBJ2-7; D gene uncertain. The CDR3 runs 13 residues. V was trimmed by 1 base and J by 6 bases, leaving 13 bases between them. Germline CDR1 and CDR2: SQVTM and ANQGSEA. The CDR3 loop is CSVEGEGLSEQYF. The CDR3 DNA reads TGCAGCGTTGAAGGTGAAGGGTTGAGCGAGCAGTACTTC.

This chain uses TRBV5-6 with TRBJ2-5; D perhaps matches TRBD1 (6 bases). This CDR3 contains 14 residues. Deletions cut 1 base from V and 5 bases from J, with 12 bases between. The germline gives CDR1 SGHDT, CDR2 YYEEEE. CDR3 coding DNA: TGTGCCAGCAGCTTGAGCCAGGGGTGGGAGACCCAGTACTTC. Encoded protein: CASSLSQGWETQYF.

The chain couples TRBV6-5 to TRBJ2-4; D unclear. The CDR3 is made up of 18 amino acids. Germline CDR1 MNHEY, CDR2 SVGAGI. Trimming took 3 bases from V and 0 from J, leaving 18 bases between them. The CDR3 here is CASSYKPRSTRAKNIQYF. CDR3 coding DNA: TGTGCCAGCAGTTATAAACCCCGAAGTACACGAGCCAAAAACATTCAGTACTTC.